Presented here are 25 T cell receptor beta chains from one specimen sequenced in a study of blood T cell repertoires in COVID-19. Profiled with immunoSEQ multiplex PCR; TCRdb holds only in-frame clones, not every one. The profile shows about 100,000 clones, around 83% of them singletons. The material sequenced was peripheral blood. The receptors shown here come from a human donor in a cohort sampled during active COVID-19.

The rearrangement links TRBV10-3 to TRBJ2-1; 9 nucleotides align to TRBD2. CDR1 and CDR2 from the germline V gene are ENHRY and SYGVKD. V shed 6 bases and J 6 bases; nucleotides not matched to a gene: 6. There are 14 residues in the CDR3. The CDR3 spells CAIRGTSRINEQFF. CDR3 in DNA: TGTGCCATCAGAGGGACTAGCCGAATCAATGAGCAGTTCTTC.

This clone was counted between two and nine times. The chain recombines TRBV6-6 with TRBJ2-1, with D uncertain. This CDR3 has 13 amino acids. CDR1 and CDR2 from the germline V gene are MNHNY and SVGAGI (reference sequence). V was shortened by 0 bases and J by 6 bases, with 6 bases between the two germline ends. CDR3 in DNA: TGTGCCAGCAGTTACTCCCGGGTCAATGAGCAGTTCTTC. Translation gives CASSYSRVNEQFF.

This CDR3 is CASSPTGLGGYTF. The CDR3 nucleotides are TGTGCCAGCAGCCCTACAGGGCTGGGGGGCTACACCTTC. The chain employs TRBV12-3 or TRBV12-4 and TRBJ1-2; possible D gene TRBD1, 6 bases. This CDR3 region has 13 residues. Trimming left V 6 bases short and J 8 bases short, with 16 bases between.

The rearrangement links TRBV4-3 to TRBJ2-3, with D unclear. Germline loops: CDR1 LGHNA, CDR2 YSLEER. V was trimmed by 3 bases and J by 1 base, leaving 11 bases between them. The CDR3 is made up of 15 amino acids. The CDR3 loop reads CASSQTVTGTDTQYF. CDR3 DNA sequence: TGCGCCAGCAGCCAGACCGTCACAGGCACAGATACGCAGTATTTT.

This chain uses TRBV2 with TRBJ2-3; D possibly corresponds to TRBD2 (5 bases). CDR3 length equals 14 residues. Germline lookup yields CDR1 SNHLY and CDR2 FYNNEI. The V and J ends lost 0 bases and 6 bases respectively, with 10 bases between them. CDR3 nucleotides: TGTGCCAGCAGTGAAGCCGGGGTGGGGGATACGCAGTATTTT. It codes for CASSEAGVGDTQYF.

The chain has TRBV3-1 (or the pseudogene TRBV3-2) and TRBJ2-5; 8 positions match TRBD1. The germline V gene encodes CDR1 LGHDT and CDR2 YNNKEL (reference sequence). This CDR3 has 14 amino acids. V lost 3 bases, J lost 5 bases, and 5 bases stayed unmatched. CDR3 in amino acids: CASSHRTGQETQYF. Written as DNA, the CDR3 is TGTGCCAGCAGCCACCGGACAGGGCAGGAGACCCAGTACTTC.

J is TRBJ2-5 and V is TRBV29-1; the D gene is possibly TRBD2 (6 bases). Trimming removed 7 bases at V and 9 bases at J, with 18 bases between. This CDR3 is built from 12 residues. CDR1 SQVTM and CDR2 ANQGSEA come from the germline V gene. This CDR3 is CSGDRGGEAQYF. The CDR3, as DNA: TGCAGCGGGGACCGAGGCGGGGAGGCCCAGTACTTC.

This clone showed up just once. The rearrangement joins TRBV10-3 to TRBJ1-4; unclear D gene. Germline lookup yields CDR1 ENHRY and CDR2 SYGVKD. The V end lost 2 bases, the J end lost 3 bases, and 10 bases lay between the germline ends. The CDR3 totals 15 residues. The CDR3 spells CAISEGQPANEKLFF. The CDR3 bases are TGTGCCATCAGTGAGGGGCAGCCAGCTAATGAAAAACTGTTTTTT.

V usage is TRBV2 and J usage is TRBJ1-2; tentative D call: TRBD1 (5 bases). CDR3 size: 14 residues. Germline CDR1 SNHLY, CDR2 FYNNEI. V lost 5 bases, J lost 6 bases, and 16 bases lay in between. The CDR3 DNA sequence: TGTGCCAGCAGTCTCGGGGGAGGGGTGAATGGCTACACCTTC. Residues: CASSLGGGVNGYTF.

This chain connects TRBV7-2 to TRBJ2-7; 7 bases are a match to TRBD1. The V and J ends lost 0 bases and 6 bases, in that order; junction bases with no gene match: 5. The length of the CDR3 is 14 residues. Germline CDR1 is SGHTA and CDR2 is FQGNSA. CDR3 amino acids: CASSLARQGVEQYF. In DNA, the CDR3 is TGTGCCAGCAGCTTAGCCCGACAGGGAGTCGAGCAGTACTTC.

The rearrangement joins TRBV2 to TRBJ2-7; tentative D call: TRBD1 (7 bases). Per germline, CDR1 SNHLY and CDR2 FYNNEI. Between the trimmed V and J ends, which lost 5 bases and 5 bases, there was a span of 16 bases. CDR3 length: 14 residues. CDR3 sequence reads: CASSFGGGRDEQYF. CDR3 nucleotide sequence: TGTGCCAGCAGTTTTGGAGGGGGCCGAGACGAGCAGTACTTC.

The CDR3 region is CASSAGIRGGYTF. DNA of the CDR3: TGTGCCAGCAGCGCCGGCATACGGGGTGGCTACACCTTC. J is TRBJ1-2 and V is TRBV9, with unresolved D. The CDR3 is 13 amino acids. Trimming removed 3 bases from V and 7 bases from J, with 13 bases in between. CDR1 and CDR2 (germline): SGDLS, YYNGEE.

The chain joins TRBV5-4 to TRBJ2-1, with 7 bases lining up with TRBD2. V trimming: 1 base; J trimming: 4 bases; junction bases outside the gene matches: 5. Germline CDR1 reads SGHNT; CDR2 reads YYREEE (reference sequence). The CDR3 loop spans 15 amino acids. In nucleotides, the CDR3 is TGTGCCAGCAGCTTGTCTGGGCGGGGGTACAATGAGCAGTTCTTC. Residues: CASSLSGRGYNEQFF.

The rearrangement joins TRBV30 to TRBJ1-4; a possible D gene is TRBD1 (6 bases). The germline V and J ends were trimmed by 3 bases and 7 bases, with 18 bases remaining between them. The CDR3 is made up of 15 amino acids. In germline, CDR1 is GTSNPN, CDR2 SVGIG (reference sequence). This CDR3 is CAWRNMDSDVEKLFF. Written as DNA, the CDR3 is TGTGCCTGGAGGAATATGGACAGTGACGTTGAAAAACTGTTTTTT.

This rearrangement joins TRBV19 to TRBJ2-3, with D possibly TRBD1 on 6 matching bases. V lost 1 base to trimming and J lost 2 bases, with 7 bases between them. The germline V gene has CDR1 LNHDA and CDR2 SQIVND (reference sequence). The CDR3 covers 14 residues. CDR3 region: CASSIGQDTDTQYF. DNA for the CDR3: TGTGCCAGTAGTATAGGACAGGACACAGATACGCAGTATTTT.

The chain combines TRBV4-3 with TRBJ1-4, with 7 positions matching TRBD1. Trimming removed 2 bases from V and 3 bases from J; junction bases left unmatched: 6. CDR1 is LGHNA, CDR2 YSLEER, per germline. This CDR3 contains 16 residues. The CDR3 coding sequence is TGCGCCAGCAGCCAATCCACCGACAGGGCTAATGAAAAACTGTTTTTT. It specifies CASSQSTDRANEKLFF.

The J gene is TRBJ1-1, the V gene TRBV19, with no clear D. The CDR3 spans 12 residues. The V and J ends lost 1 base and 7 bases respectively, with 7 bases between them. CDR1 LNHDA and CDR2 SQIVND come from the germline V gene (reference sequence). In nucleotides, the CDR3 is TGTGCCAGTAGTATAGGCGGGGTTGAAGCTTTCTTT. Translated, it gives CASSIGGVEAFF.

The chain is built from TRBV6-5 and TRBJ1-2; no clear D gene. Deletions cut 2 bases from V and 2 bases from J, with 9 bases between. Germline loops: CDR1 MNHEY, CDR2 SVGAGI. The CDR3 is 14 residues long. CDR3 in DNA: TGTGCCAGCAGTTACGGGCTAAGAAACTATGGCTACACCTTC. Protein: CASSYGLRNYGYTF.

This chain links TRBV15 with TRBJ2-4; D gene uncertain. Trimming removed 5 bases from V and 1 base from J, with 3 bases in between. Germline values: CDR1 LNHNV, CDR2 YYDKDF (reference sequence). CDR3 size: 12 residues. CDR3 region: CATSPAKNIQYF. CDR3 coding DNA: TGTGCCACCAGCCCGGCCAAAAACATTCAGTACTTC.

The chain carries TRBV6-5 and TRBJ1-1; D unclear. The V end was cut by 10 bases, the J end by 1 base, with 10 bases between. Germline CDR1 and CDR2: MNHEY and SVGAGI. There are 12 residues in the CDR3. CDR3 sequence reads: CATLPRNTEAFF. The CDR3 DNA reads TGTGCCACCCTCCCGAGGAACACTGAAGCTTTCTTT.

Notes on this clone: Other DNA variants within this sample encode the same CDR3. The V and J genes are TRBV5-1 and TRBJ2-1; 11 bases are shared with TRBD2. CDR3 size: 17 residues. The V gene's germline CDR1 is SGHRS and CDR2 YFSETQ. V lost 0 bases to trimming and J lost 4 bases; unmatched junction nucleotides: 6. The CDR3 spells CASSLAVVAGGYNEQFF. CDR3 nucleotide sequence: TGCGCCAGCAGCTTGGCAGTGGTAGCGGGAGGGTACAATGAGCAGTTCTTC.

The chain joins TRBV18 to TRBJ2-5; 9 bases match TRBD1. J lost 1 base, V lost 1 base, and 4 bases had no gene match. Germline loops: CDR1 KGHSH, CDR2 LQKENI. This CDR3 is built from 16 residues. CDR3 DNA sequence: TGTGCCAGCTCACCACGGCGGGGACAGGGCCAAGAGACCCAGTACTTC. Its protein product is CASSPRRGQGQETQYF. The whole variable domain, filled in from reference TRBV18 and TRBJ2-5, reads NAGVMQNPRHLVRRRGQEARLRCSPMKGHSHVYWYRQLPEEGLKFMVYLQKENIIDESGMPKERFSAEFPKEGPSILRIQQVVRGDSAAYFCASSPRRGQGQETQYFGPGTRLLVL.

This rearrangement joins TRBV6-6 to TRBJ2-7; D is ambiguous. The V and J ends lost 2 bases and 2 bases respectively, with 13 bases between them. The CDR3 contains 15 residues. Germline V gene sequence: CDR1 MNHNY, CDR2 SVGAGI (reference sequence). Here the CDR3 reads CASSYAMPEPYEQYF. The CDR3 DNA reads TGTGCCAGCAGTTACGCGATGCCGGAGCCCTACGAGCAGTACTTC.

V is TRBV6-6 and J is TRBJ2-7; perhaps TRBD1 as D (6 bases). Germline lookup yields CDR1 MNHNY and CDR2 SVGAGI (reference sequence). CDR3 size: 14 residues. Trimming stripped 3 bases from V and 5 bases from J, with 14 bases between. CDR3 sequence: CASSYVSKGDEQYF. In DNA form, the CDR3 reads TGTGCCAGCAGTTATGTCTCCAAGGGGGACGAGCAGTACTTC.

V usage is TRBV11-1 and J usage is TRBJ2-1, with 7 bases that match TRBD1. This CDR3 is built from 15 residues. Germline V gene sequence: CDR1 SGHAT, CDR2 FQDESV (reference sequence). V was clipped by 5 bases and J by 2 bases; unmatched bases: 6. CDR3 protein: CASSKNRGPYNEQFF. CDR3 nucleotides: TGTGCCAGCAGCAAAAACAGGGGTCCCTACAATGAGCAGTTCTTC.